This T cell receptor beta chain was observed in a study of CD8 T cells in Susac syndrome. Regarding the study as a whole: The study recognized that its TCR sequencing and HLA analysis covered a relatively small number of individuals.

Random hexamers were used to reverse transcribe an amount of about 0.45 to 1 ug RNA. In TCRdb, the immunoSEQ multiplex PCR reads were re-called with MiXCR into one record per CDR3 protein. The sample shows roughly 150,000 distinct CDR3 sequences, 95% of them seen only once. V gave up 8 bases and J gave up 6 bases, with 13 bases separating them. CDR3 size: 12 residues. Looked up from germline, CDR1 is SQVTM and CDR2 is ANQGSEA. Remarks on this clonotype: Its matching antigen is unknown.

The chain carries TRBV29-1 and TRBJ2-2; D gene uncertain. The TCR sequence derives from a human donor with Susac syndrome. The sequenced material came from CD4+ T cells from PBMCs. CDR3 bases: TGCAGCTTTAATAGTCTGGCCGGGGAGCTGTTTTTT. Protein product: CSFNSLAGELFF.